One and the same sample provided the 32 T cell receptor beta chains below, sequenced in a study of T cell repertoires in cytomegalovirus infection. TCRdb called the reads again in MiXCR, with one record for every CDR3 protein. Of hundreds of thousands of distinct CDR3 sequences in the sample, roughly 30% are singletons; the top ten hold 13%. No antigens are known for them. The sample here was cultured CD8+ T cells from PBMCs, taken from culture after CMV antigen stimulation. The receptors originated from a human donor in good health (CMV status not recorded). Some clones in this sample may be carry-over from other donors' samples.

V usage is TRBV6-5 and J usage is TRBJ1-2, with a tentative D call TRBD1 (6 bases). CDR3 length: 16 residues. Trimming removed 6 bases at V and 6 bases at J, with 23 bases between. Germline lookup yields CDR1 MNHEY and CDR2 SVGAGI. The CDR3 DNA follows: TGTGCCAGCAGCCATGCTGATGTGGGGCCAGGGGATGGCTACACCTTC. Amino acid sequence: CASSHADVGPGDGYTF.

V usage is TRBV25-1 and J usage is TRBJ2-2, with TRBD1 matching 7 bases. There are 14 residues in the CDR3. CDR1 and CDR2 from the germline V gene are MGHDK and SYGVNS. The trim removed 3 bases at V and 4 bases at J, leaving 2 bases unmatched. CDR3 in DNA: TGTGCCAGCAGTGAGGGACAGTTCACCGGGGAGCTGTTTTTT. It specifies CASSEGQFTGELFF.

This clonotype was seen only once. The rearrangement uses TRBV6-6 and TRBJ1-5, with 10 bases fitting TRBD1. Germline V CDR1 and CDR2: MNHNY, SVGAGI (reference sequence). After removal of 2 bases from V and 6 bases from J, the junction contained 7 bases not matched to a gene. The CDR3 has 16 amino acids. The CDR3 sequence is CASSYLPGQGFQPQHF. CDR3 DNA: TGTGCCAGCAGTTACCTGCCGGGACAGGGGTTTCAGCCCCAGCATTTT.

The J gene is TRBJ2-1, the V gene TRBV11-3, with D maybe TRBD2 (7 bases). This CDR3 has 15 amino acids. Germline CDR1 SGHNT, CDR2 YENEEA. The V end lost 5 bases, the J end lost 6 bases, and 17 bases lay between the germline ends. CDR3 protein: CASSPGGGALNEQFF. CDR3 sequence (DNA): TGTGCCAGCAGCCCAGGAGGGGGGGCCCTCAATGAGCAGTTCTTC.

This clonotype was detected ten times or more. J is TRBJ2-4 and V is TRBV5-4; tentative D call: TRBD1 (6 bases). The CDR3 sequence is 16 residues long. Germline V CDR1 and CDR2: SGHNT, YYREEE (reference sequence). The V end was cut by 5 bases, the J end by 0 bases, with 15 bases between. The CDR3 DNA reads TGTGCCAGCAGTCCGGACAGTGTTCAAGCCAAAAACATTCAGTACTTC. Amino acid sequence: CASSPDSVQAKNIQYF.

Turning to this clonotype: A much larger clone lies one base from this, so it may be a read error. The V gene is TRBV7-6, the J gene TRBJ2-2; D is perhaps TRBD1 (5 bases). Looked up from germline, CDR1 is SGHVS and CDR2 is FNYEAQ. Trimming shortened V by 6 bases and J by 1 base, and 12 bases separated the two germline ends. This CDR3 spans 15 amino acids. Written as DNA, the CDR3 is TGTGCCAGCAGTTACGACAGATGGAACACCGGGGAGCTGTTTTTT. Translation: CASSYDRWNTGELFF.

Concerning this clonotype: The junction departs from the called germline gene at one end, perhaps through a read error. The chain employs TRBV12-3 or TRBV12-4 and TRBJ2-3, with TRBD2 as a possible D gene (6 bases). There are 15 residues in the CDR3. Here the CDR3 reads CTSSHWGLDTDTQYF. The CDR3 DNA follows: TGTACCAGCAGCCACTGGGGACTCGACACAGATACGCAGTATTTT.

This clonotype was recorded a few times. The chain's CDR3 is CSARTTDPSSGANVLTF. CDR3 nucleotide sequence: TGCAGTGCTAGAACTACTGACCCGAGCTCTGGGGCCAACGTCCTGACTTTC. This rearrangement joins TRBV20-1 to TRBJ2-6; no firm D call. Germline V gene data show CDR1 as DFQATT and CDR2 as SNEGSKA (reference sequence). CDR3 length: 17 amino acids. The V and J ends lost 2 bases and 0 bases respectively, with 14 bases between them.

This clonotype was seen only a few times. The genes are TRBV28 and TRBJ2-7; the D gene is possibly TRBD1 (6 bases). V lost 3 bases to trimming and J lost 3 bases, with 12 bases between them. Germline CDR1 MDHEN, CDR2 SYDVKM. The length of the CDR3 is 14 residues. CDR3 coding DNA: TGTGCCAGCAGTTTCTCCGGGACAAGCTACGAGCAGTACGTC. It is translated as CASSFSGTSYEQYV.

The chain combines TRBV9 with TRBJ2-1; 12 bases map to TRBD2. This CDR3 spans 16 amino acids. Unmatched junction bases numbered 4, after V lost 4 bases and J lost 2 bases. CDR1 is SGDLS, CDR2 YYNGEE, per germline. DNA of the CDR3: TGTGCCAGCAGCCCCCGGACTAGCGGGACCTACAATGAGCAGTTCTTC. Amino acids: CASSPRTSGTYNEQFF.

CDR3 coding DNA: TGTGCCAGCAGCGCCGGCCTAGGCTCCTACGAGCAGTACGTC. Its protein product is CASSAGLGSYEQYV. The chain recombines TRBV5-6 with TRBJ2-7; no firm D call. The CDR3 contains 14 residues. Trimming removed 4 bases at V and 0 bases at J, with 11 bases between. Per germline, CDR1 SGHDT and CDR2 YYEEEE.

The V gene is TRBV4-1, the J gene TRBJ1-1; D is unclear. V lost 2 bases and J 8 bases, leaving 9 bases between the germline ends. CDR3 size: 12 residues. Germline-derived CDR1 and CDR2 are MGHRA and YSYEKL. The DNA of the CDR3 is TGCGCCAGCAGCCAAAATACGGGGGAAGCTTTCTTT. Protein sequence: CASSQNTGEAFF.

The rearrangement links TRBV29-1 to TRBJ2-5; possibly TRBD1 for D (6 bases). Germline V gene lookup returns CDR1 SQVTM and CDR2 ANQGSEA. This CDR3 has 15 amino acids. Trimming removed 2 bases from V and 6 bases from J, with 19 bases in between. This chain's CDR3 is CSVEYEVGGWKTQYF. DNA of the CDR3: TGCAGCGTTGAATATGAAGTTGGGGGCTGGAAGACCCAGTACTTC.

This clonotype was seen a few times. The chain uses TRBV25-1 and TRBJ1-1, with a possible D match to TRBD1 (5 bases). This CDR3 has 17 amino acids. The germline gives CDR1 MGHDK, CDR2 SYGVNS. Between the trimmed V and J ends, which lost 1 base and 0 bases, there was a span of 15 bases. CDR3 amino acids: CASSEWDLRDMNTEAFF. The DNA for the CDR3 is TGTGCCAGCAGTGAATGGGACCTGAGGGATATGAACACTGAAGCTTTCTTT.

The rearrangement links TRBV27 to TRBJ2-7; 9 bases align to TRBD1. The CDR3 is made up of 15 amino acids. In germline, CDR1 is MNHEY, CDR2 SMNVEV (reference sequence). V was pared by 6 bases and J by 2 bases, with 8 bases of the junction left unmatched. The DNA of the CDR3 is TGTGCCAGCAGACCGACAGGGGGATCGACCTACGAGCAGTACGTC. It translates to CASRPTGGSTYEQYV.

The rearrangement links TRBV12-3 or TRBV12-4 to TRBJ2-7; a possible D gene is TRBD1 (5 bases). Trimming removed 3 bases at V and 2 bases at J, with 14 bases between. The CDR3 consists of 15 residues. The CDR3 here is CASSFRSGWAYEQYF. The CDR3 bases are TGTGCCAGCAGTTTCAGGTCAGGGTGGGCCTACGAGCAGTACTTC.

A single count supports this clonotype. The rearrangement uses TRBV27 and TRBJ2-1; 10 positions agree with TRBD1. CDR1 MNHEY and CDR2 SMNVEV come from the germline V gene (reference sequence). Germline trimming cut 7 bases from V and 4 bases from J; bases unmatched to any gene: 7. The CDR3 loop spans 15 amino acids. Written as DNA, the CDR3 is TGTGCCAGCAACGTCGACAGGGGGCATTACAATGAGCAGTTCTTC. Its protein is CASNVDRGHYNEQFF.

Points on this clonotype: A much larger clone lies a single base off, so this may be a read error. The genes are TRBV7-4 and TRBJ2-3; TRBD2 matches at 8 bases. The germline V gene encodes CDR1 SGHVT and CDR2 SQSDAQ. This CDR3 is built from 15 residues. V trimming: 3 bases; J trimming: 1 base; junction bases outside the gene matches: 3. The CDR3 coding sequence is TGTGCCAGCAGCTTTAGCGGGGCTCGCACAGATACGCAGTATTTT. Amino acid sequence: CASSFSGARTDTQYF.

The chain couples TRBV6-2 or TRBV6-3 to TRBJ2-7, with 7 bases identical to TRBD1. The CDR3 spans 13 residues. With V trimmed by 4 bases and J by 3 bases, 3 bases remained unmatched. The germline V gene has CDR1 MNHEY and CDR2 SVGEGT. The CDR3 DNA is TGTGCCAGCAGTTCGGGACAGTTCTACGAGCAGTACGTC. As protein: CASSSGQFYEQYV.

This clonotype was seen a handful of times. In nucleotides, the CDR3 is TGTGCCAGCAGTGACAAAGGAAATCAGCCCCAGCATTTT. Residues: CASSDKGNQPQHF. The chain links TRBV12-3 or TRBV12-4 to TRBJ1-5, with D hard to call. The CDR3 consists of 13 residues. V dropped 5 bases and J dropped 4 bases, with 9 bases sitting between them.

The J gene is TRBJ1-4, the V gene TRBV5-1; possibly TRBD1 for D (5 bases). Looked up from germline, CDR1 is SGHRS and CDR2 is YFSETQ. CDR3 length: 16 amino acids. The V gene lost 2 bases and the J gene lost 8 bases, with 19 bases spanning the gap. The DNA for the CDR3 is TGCGCCAGCAGCTTTGGGGTTGGCAGGGATGGAGAAAAACTGTTTTTT. Translating gives CASSFGVGRDGEKLFF.

The J gene is TRBJ2-7, the V gene TRBV6-1; D unresolved. Germline V gives CDR1 MNHNS, CDR2 SASEGT. CDR3 length: 15 amino acids. V gave up 1 base and J gave up 2 bases, with 12 bases separating them. The CDR3 bases are TGTGCCAGCAGTGAAGGGACCACAAACACCTACGAGCAGTACGTC. Its protein is CASSEGTTNTYEQYV.

The chain has TRBV6-5 and TRBJ2-5; possible D gene TRBD2, 5 bases. The CDR3 contains 14 residues. With 2 bases removed from V and 5 bases from J, the gap between germline ends came to 12 bases. Looked up from germline, CDR1 is MNHEY and CDR2 is SVGAGI. CDR3 coding DNA: TGTGCCAGCAGTTACCAAGGACTTGAGGAGACCCAGTACTTC. Protein: CASSYQGLEETQYF.

This clonotype was seen a few times. This sequence joins TRBV5-6 and TRBJ1-1; no reliable D call. The CDR3 covers 15 residues. V lost 1 base and J 0 bases, leaving 10 bases between the germline ends. CDR1 SGHDT and CDR2 YYEEEE come from the germline V gene. The CDR3 region is CASSLIPLMNTEAFF. The CDR3 DNA follows: TGTGCCAGCAGCTTGATTCCTTTAATGAACACTGAAGCTTTCTTT.

As regards this clonotype: This sequence may be a read error, since a much larger clone differs from it by one base. The V call is TRBV6-2 or TRBV6-3, the J call TRBJ1-1; 7 bases line up with TRBD1. J was trimmed by 1 base and V by 2 bases; bases with no gene match: 1. The CDR3 has 14 residues. Per the germline V gene, CDR1 is MNHEY and CDR2 is SVGEGT. The CDR3: CASSYGDRNTEAFF. The CDR3 nucleotides are TGTGCCAGCAGTTACGGGGACAGGAACACTGAAGCTTTCTTT.

In this sample, this clonotype turned up a few times. The chain combines TRBV12-3 or TRBV12-4 with TRBJ1-5; tentatively, D is TRBD1 (5 bases). Trimming cost V 3 bases and J 4 bases, with 13 bases left between them. CDR3 length: 15 residues. The CDR3 loop is CASSFSGGGNQPQHF. In DNA form, the CDR3 reads TGTGCCAGCAGTTTTTCTGGGGGAGGTAATCAGCCCCAGCATTTT.

The V call is TRBV20-1, the J call TRBJ2-7, with no clear D. Trimming pared 0 bases from V and 0 bases from J, leaving 9 bases between. CDR3 length: 14 residues. Germline V gene data show CDR1 as DFQATT and CDR2 as SNEGSKA (reference sequence). CDR3 protein: CSARDGVGSYEQYV. The DNA of the CDR3 is TGCAGTGCTAGAGATGGGGTGGGCTCCTACGAGCAGTACGTC.

The V gene is TRBV19, the J gene TRBJ2-1, with 9 bases identical to TRBD1. CDR3 length: 16 amino acids. Germline V gives CDR1 LNHDA, CDR2 SQIVND (reference sequence). The trim removed 5 bases at V and 4 bases at J, leaving 9 bases unmatched. The CDR3 nucleotides read TGTGCCAGTAGTCCGGACAGGGGTTTTAGTTACAATGAGCAGTTCTTC. Its protein is CASSPDRGFSYNEQFF.

CDR3 in DNA: TGTGCCAGCAGCCAAGATCTAGCATACTACAATGAGCAGTTCTTC. Translated: CASSQDLAYYNEQFF. V and J are TRBV3-1 and TRBJ2-1; maybe TRBD2 (5 bases). Trimming removed 0 bases from V and 3 bases from J, with 9 bases in between. Germline values: CDR1 LGHDT, CDR2 YNNKEL (reference sequence). CDR3 size: 15 residues.

The chain carries TRBV11-3 and TRBJ1-6; D gene ambiguous. The CDR3 is made up of 16 amino acids. CDR1 and CDR2 (germline): SGHNT, YENEEA. V shed 7 bases and J shed 8 bases, with 21 bases lying between them. The CDR3 DNA is TGTGCCAGCAAATTCGTCTCTGCCTATATAGATTCACCCCTCCACTTT. Protein product: CASKFVSAYIDSPLHF.

As for this clonotype: A read error may produce the germline difference seen at one junction end. This chain connects TRBV5-4 to TRBJ2-4; TRBD1 matches 7 bases. CDR3 length: 14 residues. Germline-derived CDR1 and CDR2 are SGHNT and YYREEE (reference sequence). CDR3 protein: CATSDRDGRNIQYF. The DNA of the CDR3 is TGTGCCACCAGCGACAGGGACGGTAGAAACATTCAGTACTTC. Using reference TRBV5-4 and TRBJ2-4 for the parts outside the CDR3, the full variable domain is ETGVTQSPTHLIKTRGQQVTLRCSSQSGHNTVSWYQQALGQGPQFIFQYYREEENGRGNFPPRFSGLQFPNYSSELNVNALELDDSALYLCATSDRDGRNIQYFGAGTRLSVL.

This clonotype came up a few times. The rearrangement links TRBV6-1 to TRBJ2-7; possible D gene TRBD2, 5 bases. V lost 2 bases and J lost 3, with 8 bases in between. This CDR3 is 13 amino acids long. In germline, CDR1 is MNHNS, CDR2 SASEGT. As DNA, the CDR3 is TGTGCCAGCAGTGAATACGAGGGCTACGAGCAGTACGTC. It is translated as CASSEYEGYEQYV.